This TCR beta chain was recovered during a study of post-analysis software for immune sequencing data. Across the study: Disease trajectories encompassed relapsing-remitting, secondary progressive and progressive-relapsing multiple sclerosis. Study conclusions and caveats: The F measure placed samples prepared in the same batch into strongly shared clusters. Normalized Chao1 diversity was significantly reduced in patients versus controls. Five or six TRBV segments were more frequent in patients than controls; TRBV5-6, TRBV5-1 and TRBV20-1 belonged to this group.

This clonotype was seen ten or more times. Antigen specificity is unknown. Libraries were made from TCR beta cDNA, and they carried unique molecular identifiers. Around 500,000 cDNA molecules were obtained per 1 to 10 million input T cells. Each CDR3 protein is one row after TCRdb ran MiXCR on the PCR reads. The repertoire holds under 200,000 distinct CDR3 sequences, with approximately 29% as singletons. This CDR3 contains 17 residues. Per the germline V gene, CDR1 is LNHDA and CDR2 is SQIVND (reference sequence). Trimming removed 11 bases from V and 4 bases from J, with 30 bases in between. Source material: blood. The receptor was derived from a girl aged 2-17 years with multiple sclerosis. The rearrangement joins TRBV19 to TRBJ2-7; TRBD1 is a possible D gene (5 bases). The CDR3 is CAGEQDPIAADSYEQYF. CDR3 DNA: TGTGCCGGGGAACAGGACCCTATCGCCGCCGATTCTTACGAGCAGTACTTC.